A single sample is the source of the 27 T cell receptor beta chains below, sequenced in a study of T-cell memory formation after mild COVID-19 (dated by TCRdb to about 2021). Library preparation was by 5' RACE. The data were produced on an Illumina NovaSeq 6000. The public reads were run again by TCRdb, first through fastp at Q25 and then through MiXCR, and only productive beta chains were kept. Each CDR3 protein appears once, grouped with its most common genes and DNA. The sample profile shows hundreds of thousands of distinct CDR3 sequences; approximately 15% of them were found once. In total, the top ten clones hold roughly a fifth of the sample. Sequencing input: PBMCs or a T cell subset sorted from them (not recorded which). The receptors were sampled from a young man who had mild COVID-19 (a few samples of this study predate the infection). The sample titles of this study are shuffled in the database, so cell type and time point are left out; the donor was told from shared clones.

The chain carries TRBV12-3 or TRBV12-4 and TRBJ1-1; perhaps TRBD1 as D (5 bases). Trimming left V 3 bases short and J 0 bases short, with 8 bases between. CDR3 size: 14 residues. In nucleotides, the CDR3 is TGTGCCAGCAGTTTTGGGACGATGAACACTGAAGCTTTCTTT. Residues: CASSFGTMNTEAFF.

The chain combines TRBV11-2 with TRBJ2-1; 13 bases are a match to TRBD2. Per germline, CDR1 SGHAT and CDR2 FQNNGV. The J segment lost 10 bases and the V segment lost 5 bases, leaving 5 bases of the junction unmatched. This CDR3 has 14 amino acids. CDR3 region: CASSPGTSGVEQFF. The CDR3 coding sequence is TGTGCCAGCAGCCCAGGGACTAGCGGGGTCGAGCAGTTCTTC.

This sequence joins TRBV7-9 and TRBJ2-5; 9 nucleotides line up with TRBD2. V shed 3 bases and J 7 bases; nucleotides not matched to a gene: 15. The CDR3 covers 17 residues. Germline-derived CDR1 and CDR2 are SEHNR and FQNEAQ (reference sequence). CDR3 nucleotides: TGTGCCAGCAGCTTCGTTCAGGGACTAGCTTGGCAGGGGACCCAGTACTTC. Its translation is CASSFVQGLAWQGTQYF.

There are a few counts of this clonotype. The chain employs TRBV7-8 and TRBJ1-5; D is possibly TRBD1 (6 bases). The germline V gene encodes CDR1 SGHVS and CDR2 FQNEAQ. The CDR3 covers 14 residues. Trimming shortened V by 3 bases and J by 7 bases, and 13 bases separated the two germline ends. The CDR3 reads CASSFGGRAQPQHF. For the CDR3, the DNA is TGTGCCAGCAGCTTTGGGGGGCGAGCCCAGCCCCAGCATTTT.

This chain joins TRBV18 and TRBJ2-3; 8 nucleotides match TRBD1. Germline V gene lookup returns CDR1 KGHSH and CDR2 LQKENI. The CDR3 is made up of 16 amino acids. The V segment lost 3 bases and the J segment 2 bases; nucleotides outside the gene matches: 7. The CDR3 region is CASSPRQGPFTDTQYF. The DNA of the CDR3 is TGTGCCAGCTCACCTAGACAGGGGCCATTCACAGATACGCAGTATTTT.

This clonotype was counted only a few times. The genes are TRBV7-2 and TRBJ1-1; 10 nucleotides line up with TRBD1. CDR1 is SGHTA, CDR2 FQGNSA, per germline. V gave up 1 base and J gave up 10 bases; unmatched junction bases: 9. The CDR3 runs 15 residues. CDR3 amino acids: CASSLDLGQGGIAFF. CDR3 DNA: TGTGCCAGCAGCTTAGACTTAGGACAGGGGGGTATAGCTTTCTTT.

V usage is TRBV6-4 and J usage is TRBJ1-4, with TRBD1 as a possible D gene (5 bases). Germline CDR1 MRHNA, CDR2 SNTAGT. The V end was cut by 5 bases, the J end by 11 bases, with 24 bases between. This CDR3 has 16 residues. The CDR3: CASSKDSTGIIGKLFF. The CDR3, as DNA: TGTGCCAGCAGTAAAGACAGTACCGGTATTATAGGGAAACTGTTTTTT.

The chain links TRBV6-2 or TRBV6-3 to TRBJ2-3, with D possibly matching TRBD1 (5 bases). This CDR3 has 13 residues. V was trimmed by 5 bases and J by 2 bases, leaving 8 bases between them. Germline V lookup: CDR1 MNHEY, CDR2 SVGEGT. This CDR3 is CASSPTDTDTQYF. The CDR3 nucleotides are TGTGCCAGCAGTCCGACAGACACAGATACGCAGTATTTT.

The chain couples TRBV29-1 to TRBJ2-7; 9 positions match TRBD1. V was pared by 1 base and J by 2 bases, with 6 bases of the junction left unmatched. Germline V lookup: CDR1 SQVTM, CDR2 ANQGSEA. This CDR3 region has 15 residues. CDR3 amino acids: CSVEVSGTGTYEQYF. The CDR3 coding sequence is TGCAGCGTTGAAGTAAGCGGGACAGGGACCTACGAGCAGTACTTC.

This clonotype was picked up a small number of times. The chain carries TRBV15 and TRBJ2-1; unclear D gene. V dropped 1 base and J dropped 4 bases, with 5 bases sitting between them. Germline CDR1 is LNHNV and CDR2 is YYDKDF (reference sequence). The CDR3 consists of 13 residues. The CDR3 loop is CATSRGRYNEQFF. The CDR3 DNA sequence: TGTGCCACCAGCAGAGGCCGTTACAATGAGCAGTTCTTC. Filled out from reference TRBV15 and TRBJ2-1, the complete variable domain reads DAMVIQNPRYQVTQFGKPVTLSCSQTLNHNVMYWYQQKSSQAPKLLFHYYDKDFNNEADTPDNFQSRRPNTSFCFLDIRSPGLGDTAMYLCATSRGRYNEQFFGPGTRLTVL.

The rearrangement links TRBV11-2 to TRBJ1-1; D is uncertain. The V gene lost 1 base and the J gene lost 3 bases, with 9 bases spanning the gap. The CDR3 has 14 amino acids. The V gene's germline CDR1 is SGHAT and CDR2 FQNNGV. Written as DNA, the CDR3 is TGTGCCAGCAGCTTAGGGGAAGCATACACTGAAGCTTTCTTT. As protein: CASSLGEAYTEAFF.

The chain couples TRBV10-3 to TRBJ1-2; 8 bases agree with TRBD1. The CDR3 has 13 amino acids. The V segment lost 10 bases and the J segment 0 bases; nucleotides outside the gene matches: 4. Per germline, CDR1 ENHRY and CDR2 SYGVKD. The DNA of the CDR3 is TGTGCCACGGGGACAGGCGCTAACTATGGCTACACCTTC. Its translation is CATGTGANYGYTF.

There are a few counts of this clonotype. The J gene is TRBJ1-3, the V gene TRBV12-3 or TRBV12-4, with unresolved D. The CDR3 contains 12 residues. V was clipped by 2 bases and J by 7 bases, with 6 bases between them. The CDR3 region is CASSLNGNTIYF. As DNA, the CDR3 is TGTGCCAGCAGTTTAAACGGGAACACCATATATTTT.

This clonotype turned up a few times. The chain is built from TRBV29-1 and TRBJ2-3; no clear D gene. V dropped 3 bases and J dropped 4 bases, with 8 bases sitting between them. The CDR3 extends over 12 amino acids. Germline V gene data show CDR1 as SQVTM and CDR2 as ANQGSEA. The CDR3 here is CSVDPTADTQYF. CDR3 nucleotide sequence: TGCAGCGTTGACCCTACAGCAGATACGCAGTATTTT.

The V and J genes are TRBV30 and TRBJ2-7, with D unresolved. CDR3 length: 14 residues. Germline V gene lookup returns CDR1 GTSNPN and CDR2 SVGIG (reference sequence). The V gene lost 4 bases and the J gene lost 0 bases, with 13 bases spanning the gap. The CDR3 reads CAWITKGYSYEQYF. In DNA, the CDR3 is TGTGCCTGGATTACAAAAGGTTACTCCTACGAGCAGTACTTC.

A few counts support this clonotype. This rearrangement joins TRBV9 to TRBJ2-2, with a tentative D call TRBD1 (5 bases). V lost 0 bases to trimming and J lost 9 bases, with 15 bases between them. The CDR3 spans 15 residues. In germline, CDR1 is SGDLS, CDR2 YYNGEE. Here the CDR3 DNA reads TGTGCCAGCAGCGTAGGTCGCAGGGAACGGTGGGAGCTGTTTTTT. Its protein product is CASSVGRRERWELFF.

The rearrangement joins TRBV5-1 to TRBJ1-1; D call uncertain. The CDR3 contains 15 residues. Germline V lookup: CDR1 SGHRS, CDR2 YFSETQ. The V gene lost 0 bases and the J gene lost 0 bases, with 9 bases spanning the gap. The CDR3 is CASSLEGGLNTEAFF. The CDR3 DNA sequence: TGCGCCAGCAGCTTGGAGGGCGGCTTGAACACTGAAGCTTTCTTT.

In this sample, this clonotype turned up a few times. Compared with germline, one end of the junction differs, possibly owing to a read error. The rearrangement joins TRBV7-7 to TRBJ2-5, with 7 bases that match TRBD2. The CDR3 runs 15 residues. In germline, CDR1 is SSHAT, CDR2 FNYEAQ (reference sequence). The CDR3 DNA reads TGTGCTAGCAGCCCGGGAAGCGGGGTCCAAGAGACCCAGTACTTC. Its translation: CASSPGSGVQETQYF.

This clonotype occurred a few times. The V gene is TRBV3-1, the J gene TRBJ2-2, with 12 nucleotides matching TRBD2. This CDR3 spans 17 amino acids. V lost 6 bases to trimming and J lost 7 bases; unmatched junction nucleotides: 12. The V gene's germline CDR1 is LGHDT and CDR2 YNNKEL (reference sequence). This CDR3 is CASRDYSSGGADGELFF. The DNA for the CDR3 is TGTGCCAGCAGGGACTACTCTAGCGGGGGGGCCGACGGGGAGCTGTTTTTT. Drawing the rest from reference TRBV3-1 and TRBJ2-2, the complete variable domain is DTAVSQTPKYLVTQMGNDKSIKCEQNLGHDTMYWYKQDSKKFLKIMFSYNNKELIINETVPNRFSPKSPDKAHLNLHINSLELGDSAVYFCASRDYSSGGADGELFFGEGSRLTVL.

This clonotype has a handful of counts. The J gene is TRBJ1-1, the V gene TRBV9; unclear D gene. Trimming stripped 2 bases from V and 6 bases from J, with 14 bases between. This CDR3 is built from 14 residues. Germline-derived CDR1 and CDR2 are SGDLS and YYNGEE. The CDR3 DNA is TGTGCCAGCAGCGTGACTCCGGGGATGGCTGAAGCTTTCTTT. Its protein product is CASSVTPGMAEAFF.

The sample holds a few counts of this clonotype. The V call is TRBV12-3 or TRBV12-4, the J call TRBJ1-3; D possibly corresponds to TRBD1 (5 bases). Trimming removed 7 bases at V and 4 bases at J, with 11 bases between. This CDR3 spans 13 amino acids. The CDR3 DNA sequence: TGTGCCAGCACCCTATGGGGGGGAAACACCATATATTTT. This translates into CASTLWGGNTIYF.

The rearrangement joins TRBV20-1 to TRBJ2-1; 9 bases match TRBD2. The germline V gene encodes CDR1 DFQATT and CDR2 SNEGSKA (reference sequence). The V segment lost 5 bases and the J segment 5 bases; nucleotides outside the gene matches: 4. This CDR3 spans 13 amino acids. DNA of the CDR3: TGCAGTGCTCTGACTAGCGGACACAATGAGCAGTTCTTC. Its protein product is CSALTSGHNEQFF.

In this sample, this clonotype turned up many times. The V call is TRBV3-1, the J call TRBJ2-7, with no clear D. Germline V gene data show CDR1 as LGHDT and CDR2 as YNNKEL (reference sequence). Deletions cut 0 bases from V and 4 bases from J, with 10 bases between. The CDR3 spans 14 residues. This CDR3 is CASSQELGRYEQYF. The CDR3 DNA is TGTGCCAGCAGCCAAGAACTGGGCCGATACGAGCAGTACTTC.

This chain links TRBV4-1 with TRBJ1-1; no reliable D call. The CDR3 is made up of 14 amino acids. CDR1 is MGHRA, CDR2 YSYEKL, per germline. V lost 4 bases and J lost 1, with 10 bases in between. The CDR3 coding sequence is TGCGCCAGCAGCCCCGCTAAGGCGAACACTGAAGCTTTCTTT. Protein product: CASSPAKANTEAFF.

This clonotype was recorded many times. V usage is TRBV5-1 and J usage is TRBJ1-1; TRBD1 matches 7 bases. V lost 2 bases, J lost 0 bases, and 4 bases stayed unmatched. From germline, CDR1 is SGHRS and CDR2 YFSETQ. The CDR3 sequence is 15 residues long. The CDR3 protein is CASSFRQGMNTEAFF. The CDR3 DNA is TGCGCCAGCAGCTTTCGACAGGGCATGAACACTGAAGCTTTCTTT.

The chain joins TRBV13 to TRBJ2-1; 9 bases fit TRBD1. The J segment lost 8 bases and the V segment lost 5 bases, leaving 7 bases of the junction unmatched. Germline V gene data show CDR1 as PRHDT and CDR2 as FYEKMQ (reference sequence). The CDR3 has 14 residues. The CDR3 bases are TGTGCCAGCAGCAGGGACAGGGAGCGGTATGAGCAGTTCTTC. This translates into CASSRDRERYEQFF.

This chain links TRBV19 with TRBJ1-1, with D hard to call. CDR3 length: 12 amino acids. From germline, CDR1 is LNHDA and CDR2 SQIVND (reference sequence). Trimming removed 3 bases from V and 5 bases from J, with 7 bases in between. CDR3 nucleotide sequence: TGTGCCAGTAGTATTGGGGTGACTGAAGCTTTCTTT. This translates into CASSIGVTEAFF.